One sample yielded the 29 T cell receptor beta chains listed below, sequenced in a study of post-analysis software for immune sequencing data. Study-wide results and caveats: About five TRBV segments, including TRBV5-6, TRBV5-1 and TRBV20-1, were more frequent in patients than controls.

Antigens for these TCRs are unknown. Unique molecular identifiers tagged the TCR beta cDNA libraries. TCRdb itself ran the PCR reads through MiXCR, one entry per CDR3 protein. The data show hundreds of thousands of distinct CDR3 sequences, less than 35% seen once. The source material was blood. The receptors here all came from a girl between 10 and 17 years old with multiple sclerosis.

The chain carries TRBV20-1 and TRBJ1-5; D uncertain. V was shortened by 3 bases and J by 7 bases, with 16 bases between the two germline ends. This CDR3 is built from 14 residues. Germline lookup yields CDR1 DFQATT and CDR2 SNEGSKA (reference sequence). CDR3 residues: CSASFGQTRQPQHF. For the CDR3, the DNA is TGCAGTGCTAGCTTTGGGCAGACGAGGCAGCCCCAGCATTTT.

This clonotype was seen only a few times. V is TRBV15 and J is TRBJ2-7; perhaps TRBD2 as D (7 bases). The CDR3 loop spans 17 amino acids. Trimming shortened V by 5 bases and J by 2 bases, and 22 bases separated the two germline ends. Looked up from germline, CDR1 is LNHNV and CDR2 is YYDKDF (reference sequence). CDR3 in amino acids: CATSPRLAEKGAYEQYF. The CDR3, as DNA: TGTGCCACCAGCCCTCGACTAGCAGAAAAGGGGGCCTACGAGCAGTACTTC. The whole variable domain, remainder taken from reference TRBV15 and TRBJ2-7, is DAMVIQNPRYQVTQFGKPVTLSCSQTLNHNVMYWYQQKSSQAPKLLFHYYDKDFNNEADTPDNFQSRRPNTSFCFLDIRSPGLGDTAMYLCATSPRLAEKGAYEQYFGPGTRLTVT.

This clonotype occurred a few times. CDR3 DNA: TGTGCCAGCAGTTTACCTTCGGAGGGACTAGCGGGAGAGGAGCAGTTCTTC. Translating gives CASSLPSEGLAGEEQFF. The chain is built from TRBV27 and TRBJ2-1; 14 bases agree with TRBD2. V was pared by 2 bases and J by 10 bases, with 10 bases of the junction left unmatched. The CDR3 contains 17 residues. Germline lookup yields CDR1 MNHEY and CDR2 SMNVEV (reference sequence).

The gene calls are TRBV19 and TRBJ1-2; 7 bases line up with TRBD1. Germline-derived CDR1 and CDR2 are LNHDA and SQIVND (reference sequence). V gave up 7 bases and J gave up 5 bases; unmatched junction bases: 25. This CDR3 has 19 residues. In DNA, the CDR3 is TGTGCCAGTACTGGTGTTTTGAGGACAGGCCCGACAGCATCTTATGGCTACACCTTC. Translating it yields CASTGVLRTGPTASYGYTF.

The sample holds a few counts of this clonotype. The rearrangement links TRBV5-1 to TRBJ1-2; a weak D match, TRBD1 (6 bases). The CDR3 totals 15 residues. Trimming stripped 1 base from V and 0 bases from J, with 10 bases between. The V gene's germline CDR1 is SGHRS and CDR2 YFSETQ. The CDR3: CASSLSGATNYGYTF. CDR3 DNA sequence: TGCGCCAGCAGCTTGTCGGGGGCCACTAACTATGGCTACACCTTC.

The chain combines TRBV5-5 with TRBJ2-3; 9 nucleotides agree with TRBD2. Germline lookup yields CDR1 SGHKS and CDR2 YYEKEE (reference sequence). Trimming at V came to 2 bases and at J to 5 bases, leaving 9 bases not matched to a gene. The CDR3 sequence is 16 residues long. In DNA form, the CDR3 reads TGTGCCAGCAGCTTTCAACCTAGCGGGGCTGGAGATACGCAGTATTTT. Translating it yields CASSFQPSGAGDTQYF.

The chain recombines TRBV9 with TRBJ2-3, with a tentative D call TRBD2 (5 bases). The CDR3 runs to 18 residues. V shed 4 bases and J shed 0 bases, with 21 bases lying between them. Germline V lookup: CDR1 SGDLS, CDR2 YYNGEE. The CDR3 protein is CASSPSLSHRTSTDTQYF. The CDR3 coding sequence is TGTGCCAGCAGCCCCTCCTTGAGTCACCGGACTAGCACAGATACGCAGTATTTT.

This clonotype appeared a few times. V gene TRBV10-1 combines with J gene TRBJ2-3; TRBD2 is a possible D gene (5 bases). The V gene's germline CDR1 is WNHNN and CDR2 SYGVQD (reference sequence). Between the trimmed V and J ends, which lost 3 bases and 3 bases, there was a span of 10 bases. CDR3 length: 14 residues. The CDR3 region is CASSDRRKTDTQYF. As DNA, the CDR3 is TGCGCCAGCAGTGATCGGAGGAAAACAGATACGCAGTATTTT.

The chain employs TRBV7-2 and TRBJ2-2, with 8 nucleotides matching TRBD2. Per germline, CDR1 SGHTA and CDR2 FQGNSA. J gave up 4 bases and V 1 base, and 5 bases lay outside the gene matches. CDR3 length: 16 residues. This CDR3 reads CASSLVGTRVTGELFF. The CDR3 DNA sequence: TGTGCCAGCAGCTTAGTTGGGACTAGAGTCACCGGGGAGCTGTTTTTT.

V is TRBV12-3 or TRBV12-4 and J is TRBJ2-1; D unclear. Trimming removed 0 bases at V and 6 bases at J, with 9 bases between. CDR3 length equals 14 residues. CDR3 amino acids: CASSLASPVNEQFF. CDR3 DNA sequence: TGTGCCAGCAGTTTAGCATCGCCCGTCAATGAGCAGTTCTTC.

This clonotype was observed a few times. The chain carries TRBV7-2 and TRBJ2-1; the match to TRBD2 covers 11 bases. Trimming at V came to 5 bases and at J to 7 bases, leaving 7 bases not matched to a gene. Germline V lookup: CDR1 SGHTA, CDR2 FQGNSA. This CDR3 has 15 amino acids. In nucleotides, the CDR3 is TGTGCCAGCAGCGGACCGGGACTAGCGGTAAATGAGCAGTTCTTC. Translation gives CASSGPGLAVNEQFF.

This chain connects TRBV12-3 or TRBV12-4 to TRBJ2-7, with D perhaps TRBD1 (5 bases). The CDR3 is made up of 14 amino acids. Trimming took 5 bases from V and 1 from J, leaving 12 bases between them. The DNA for the CDR3 is TGTGCCAGCAGTCTCCGACAGCTTTCCTACGAGCAGTACTTC. Its protein product is CASSLRQLSYEQYF.

Points on this clonotype: A much larger clone lies one base from this, so it may be a read error. The conserved closing phenylalanine or tryptophan is absent in this CDR3, likely reflecting a read error. This chain joins TRBV7-2 and TRBJ2-5; D gene uncertain. Germline CDR1 reads SGHTA; CDR2 reads FQGNSA. The CDR3 runs to 16 residues. V was clipped by 1 base and J by 3 bases, with 15 bases between them. The CDR3 DNA is TGTGCCAGCAGCTTAGTAGCTGGCAGACCCAAAGAGACCCAGTACGTC. Its translation is CASSLVAGRPKETQYV.

This clonotype came up a few times. The V call is TRBV4-3, the J call TRBJ1-4, with D perhaps TRBD1 (6 bases). There are 17 residues in the CDR3. The germline CDR1 and CDR2 sequences are LGHNA and YSLEER. Trimming stripped 4 bases from V and 7 bases from J, with 22 bases between. CDR3 region: CASSPQPRTDKAEKLFF. CDR3 nucleotide sequence: TGCGCCAGCAGCCCCCAGCCCCGGACAGATAAGGCTGAAAAACTGTTTTTT.

This clonotype was counted a few times. The chain joins TRBV18 to TRBJ2-5; the D call may be TRBD1 or TRBD2 (5 bases each). The ends were cut back, 3 bases at V and 5 bases at J, with 16 bases in the middle. Germline V gives CDR1 KGHSH, CDR2 LQKENI. This CDR3 contains 15 residues. DNA of the CDR3: TGTGCCAGCTCACCCTGGGACGCCCGAGGGGAGACCCAGTACTTC. This gives the protein CASSPWDARGETQYF. The full variable domain, in which reference TRBV18 and TRBJ2-5 provide the parts outside the CDR3, is NAGVMQNPRHLVRRRGQEARLRCSPMKGHSHVYWYRQLPEEGLKFMVYLQKENIIDESGMPKERFSAEFPKEGPSILRIQQVVRGDSAAYFCASSPWDARGETQYFGPGTRLLVL.

The gene calls are TRBV12-3 or TRBV12-4 and TRBJ1-3; a weak D match, TRBD1 (5 bases). The CDR3 extends over 13 amino acids. Trimming stripped 11 bases from V and 0 bases from J, with 11 bases between. CDR3 DNA: TGTGCCGGGGGACGCAGCTCTGGAAACACCATATATTTT. Its protein product is CAGGRSSGNTIYF.

The table lists this clonotype with a few counts. J is TRBJ2-3 and V is TRBV5-1; D not certain. Germline V lookup: CDR1 SGHRS, CDR2 YFSETQ. The CDR3 loop spans 15 amino acids. V shed 4 bases and J shed 2 bases, with 14 bases lying between them. In DNA, the CDR3 is TGCGCCAGCAGCCCCTTCAAGCAGACCACAGATACGCAGTATTTT. This gives the protein CASSPFKQTTDTQYF. The entire variable domain, with the rest obtained from reference TRBV5-1 and TRBJ2-3, is as follows: KAGVTQTPRYLIKTRGQQVTLSCSPISGHRSVSWYQQTPGQGLQFLFEYFSETQRNKGNFPGRFSGRQFSNSRSEMNVSTLELGDSALYLCASSPFKQTTDTQYFGPGTRLTVL.

V gene TRBV6-5 combines with J gene TRBJ2-2; 10 positions agree with TRBD1. The V and J ends lost 0 bases and 7 bases, in that order; junction bases with no gene match: 8. Per the germline V gene, CDR1 is MNHEY and CDR2 is SVGAGI. CDR3 length: 17 amino acids. The CDR3 DNA reads TGTGCCAGCAGTTACTCAGGGCCGGGACAGGGGTTCGGGGAGCTGTTTTTT. Amino acid sequence: CASSYSGPGQGFGELFF.

This clonotype was observed many times. Written as DNA, the CDR3 is TGTGCCATCAGTGGCCGGGGTGGGGGCTCAACCTACGAGCAGTACTTC. Encoded protein: CAISGRGGGSTYEQYF. The rearrangement uses TRBV10-3 and TRBJ2-7; a possible D gene is TRBD1 (6 bases). The CDR3 length is 16 residues. Germline CDR1 and CDR2: ENHRY and SYGVKD. V was shortened by 4 bases and J by 2 bases, with 18 bases between the two germline ends.

The chain is built from TRBV7-9 and TRBJ2-7; D may be TRBD2 (6 bases). The J call is in doubt because the DNA end fits TRBJ2-5 better. The CDR3 has 16 amino acids. The germline gives CDR1 SEHNR, CDR2 FQNEAQ (reference sequence). In DNA, the CDR3 is TGTGCCAGCAGCTTAGGGGCCTCCCGGCGGGGAGAGACCCAGTACTTC. This codes for CASSLGASRRGETQYF.

V is TRBV20-1 and J is TRBJ2-7; D is tentatively TRBD1 or TRBD2 (5 bases each). The CDR3 runs 13 residues. V was trimmed by 3 bases and J by 2 bases, leaving 11 bases between them. Germline V gene data show CDR1 as DFQATT and CDR2 as SNEGSKA (reference sequence). The CDR3, as DNA: TGCAGTGCTAGGGGGGACCGTACCTACGAGCAGTACTTC. Its translation: CSARGDRTYEQYF.

The gene calls are TRBV5-1 and TRBJ1-1, with 7 bases matching TRBD1. The V gene's germline CDR1 is SGHRS and CDR2 YFSETQ. This CDR3 has 17 residues. Unmatched junction bases numbered 14, after V lost 2 bases and J lost 4 bases. This chain's CDR3 is CASSFYPTGNGGTEAFF. In DNA, the CDR3 is TGCGCCAGCAGCTTCTACCCGACAGGGAATGGGGGCACTGAAGCTTTCTTT.

The J gene is TRBJ2-1, the V gene TRBV7-6, with 7 bases matching TRBD1. The CDR3 totals 16 residues. V was clipped by 0 bases and J by 2 bases; unmatched bases: 4. Germline values: CDR1 SGHVS, CDR2 FNYEAQ. CDR3 nucleotides: TGTGCCAGCAGCTTAGCGGGACAGAGAACCTACAATGAGCAGTTCTTC. Translating gives CASSLAGQRTYNEQFF. Drawing the rest from reference TRBV7-6 and TRBJ2-1, the complete variable domain is GAGVSQSPRYKVTKRGQDVALRCDPISGHVSLYWYRQALGQGPEFLTYFNYEAQQDKSGLPNDRFSAERPEGSISTLTIQRTEQRDSAMYRCASSLAGQRTYNEQFFGPGTRLTVL.

Ten or more counts support this clonotype. V usage is TRBV28 and J usage is TRBJ2-1; tentative D call: TRBD2 (5 bases). Trimming left V 3 bases short and J 3 bases short, with 9 bases between. Germline V gene lookup returns CDR1 MDHEN and CDR2 SYDVKM. This CDR3 region has 14 residues. DNA for the CDR3: TGTGCCAGCAGTTTGACGGGGAACTACAATGAGCAGTTCTTC. As protein: CASSLTGNYNEQFF.

This clonotype came up a few times. The chain carries TRBV5-1 and TRBJ2-2; D not resolved. The ends were cut back, 1 base at V and 4 bases at J, with 14 bases in the middle. The germline CDR1 and CDR2 sequences are SGHRS and YFSETQ. The CDR3 loop spans 16 amino acids. The CDR3 loop is CASSLFFHTTTGELFF. The CDR3 DNA reads TGCGCCAGCAGCTTGTTTTTCCACACCACCACCGGGGAGCTGTTTTTT.

This clonotype was detected only a few times. The rearrangement uses TRBV11-2 and TRBJ2-5, with 12 bases fitting TRBD2. Germline CDR1 SGHAT, CDR2 FQNNGV. V shed 1 base, J shed 4 bases, and the junction held 1 base outside the gene matches. The CDR3 totals 15 residues. The CDR3 here is CASSLASGGGETQYF. The CDR3 DNA sequence: TGTGCCAGCAGCTTAGCTAGCGGGGGGGGAGAGACCCAGTACTTC.

About this clonotype: The germline gene is not matched at one end of the junction; a read error may be the cause. The gene calls are TRBV9 and TRBJ1-6; D unresolved. CDR1 and CDR2 (germline): SGDLS, YYNGEE. This CDR3 is built from 13 residues. CDR3 residues: CASSVGTNSPPHF. The DNA for the CDR3 is TGTGCCAGCAGCGTAGGGACGAATTCACCCCCCCACTTT. Variable domain in full (rest from reference TRBV9 and TRBJ1-6): DSGVTQTPKHLITATGQRVTLRCSPRSGDLSVYWYQQSLDQGLQFLIQYYNGEERAKGNILERFSAQQFPDLHSELNLSSLELGDSALYFCASSVGTNSPPHFGNGTRLTVT.

About this clonotype itself: Since no conserved phenylalanine or tryptophan closes the CDR3, a read error is the likely cause. The chain employs TRBV20-1 and TRBJ2-7, with 10 bases lining up with TRBD1. The V and J ends lost 7 bases and 3 bases, in that order; junction bases with no gene match: 6. This CDR3 contains 13 residues. Per germline, CDR1 DFQATT and CDR2 SNEGSKA (reference sequence). CDR3 residues: CSGATGGHYEQYC. CDR3 DNA sequence: TGCAGTGGTGCGACAGGGGGCCACTACGAGCAGTACTGC.

The rearrangement uses TRBV19 and TRBJ2-5, with D possibly matching TRBD1 (6 bases). The V gene's germline CDR1 is LNHDA and CDR2 SQIVND (reference sequence). CDR3 size: 13 residues. The V end was cut by 5 bases, the J end by 7 bases, with 14 bases between. This chain's CDR3 is CASSLTGLGTQYF. In DNA, the CDR3 is TGTGCCAGTAGTCTTACAGGGTTGGGGACCCAGTACTTC.